The text below deals with one T cell receptor (beta chain). Its specific antigen is unknown. No base qualities exist here, and no much larger clone lies one base off it. TCR beta CDR3 regions were sequenced from DNA using the immunoSEQ Assay. Per the original workflow: T cell density was computed as TCR beta template counts normalized to usable DNA estimated by amplifying housekeeping genes. The preseqR package was used to estimate richness by extrapolating to 400,000 templates for PBMC samples and to 120,000 templates for tissue samples. Clonality was calculated as one minus Pielou's evenness. Differential abundance testing on productive amino-acid clonotypes, with a minimum total count of 5 and an alpha of 0.1, was used to identify tissue-enriched TCRs. The Jaccard Index and the Morisita Overlap Index were used to measure how much the repertoires overlapped between compartments. GLIPH clustered TCR beta CDR3s with public tetramer-defined viral CDR3s; viral motifs required at least three viral sequences plus V-gene enrichment. TCRdb obtained this table from immuneACCESS and retained in-frame rearrangements with V and J assigned. These tables miss some clones; where compared with another copy, unresolved V genes account for less than half of the shortfall, and the remainder is unexplained. For V, J and clone size, that table is used; D and trimming come from the DNA. This sample comprises around 15,000 clones, 70% to 90% of them detected only once. 20% to 25% of the sample belongs to the ten largest clones.

These data originate in a study of T cells in localized non-small cell lung cancer (dated by TCRdb to between 2020 and 2021). For the study in its entirety: The study analyzed T cell repertoires of 236 early-stage NSCLC patients, comparing tumors and uninvolved tumor-adjacent lungs. All 250 or so NSCLC patients in the cohort were treatment-naive and had localized lung tumors that were resected. NSCLC patients had a mean age of around 66 years, and 129 were male and about a hundred female. General findings and caveats noted by the study authors: Uninvolved tumor-adjacent lung showed the highest T cell clonality, higher than tumor, which suggests more focused antigenic responses in the uninvolved tumor-adjacent lung. Because the study design was exploratory, TCR variables were selected using unadjusted p-values without false-discovery rate correction. Because multi-region tumor sequencing was not performed, intratumor heterogeneity could not be ruled out. Longer overall survival was associated with higher blood T cell density, whereas shorter survival was associated with higher adjacent-lung clonality. A median of 57 of the top 100 tumor clones were detected in paired uninvolved adjacent lung, and under 30 of these tumor clones were also found among the top 100 clones of the paired uninvolved adjacent lung.

At diagnosis, tumor, uninvolved tumor-adjacent lung and peripheral blood were collected and then preserved as a mix of FFPE and fresh-frozen material. For TCR repertoire profiling, the blood samples were analyzed as peripheral blood mononuclear cells. The V and J ends are trimmed by 2 bases and 3 bases, leaving 8 bases between them. CDR1 and CDR2 are drawn from the germline V gene (reference sequence): LNHDA, SQIVND. The CDR3, from cysteine to phenylalanine, totals 13 residues. The read is trimmed to its CDR3 DNA, 39 bases read in frame from base 1. The receptor was isolated from a male donor aged 60 or over with stage I lung adenocarcinoma. The sequence is built from TRBV19 and TRBJ2-7; a confident D gene designation cannot be given. This specimen consisted of peripheral blood, obtained before any cancer treatment. The nucleotide sequence reads as follows: TGTGCCAGTAGTATAAGGGAATACTACGAGCAGTACTTC. The encoded protein is CASSIREYYEQYF.